The present entry profiles one TCR beta chain with its context. This record comes from a study of blood T cell repertoires in COVID-19. About the study: Samples representing acute and convalescent COVID-19 were sourced from the United States, Italy and Spain. Sample material is recorded as cDNA or gDNA derived from T cells, B-cell-depleted T cells, or PBMCs.

Authors' processing steps: Amplification of reference gene primers was used by the study to estimate nucleated cell counts. Measured with immunoSEQ multiplex PCR; TCRdb has only the in-frame clones, and not every one. Clone size and V and J calls were adopted from that table, with D and trimming inferred from the DNA. The sample includes roughly 80,000 clones, more than 90% seen only once; the top ten take around a sixth. The receptor was derived from a woman older than 75 with active or convalescent COVID-19. The sample consisted of peripheral blood.

CDR3 loop: CASSLRRQGMVGELFF. The CDR3 nucleotides read TGTGCCAGCAGCTTACGGCGGCAGGGGATGGTCGGGGAGCTGTTTTTT. J is TRBJ2-2 and V is TRBV7-6, with D possibly matching TRBD1 (6 bases). The CDR3 is made up of 16 amino acids. Trimming stripped 2 bases from V and 7 bases from J, with 17 bases between. Germline V gene sequence: CDR1 SGHVS, CDR2 FNYEAQ.